The clone carrying this T cell receptor beta chain was counted many times. Its target is unknown. PBMCs stored at -80 C, 2 million in total, were the source of the unsorted libraries. The data belong to a study of neurological immune-mediated disorders. Findings of the study overall: Among expanded clones, no CDR3 amino acid sequences were shared across subjects, a pattern suggesting private repertoires in all groups.

A single record per CDR3 protein comes from TCRdb applying MiXCR to the 5' RACE reads. The sample yields tens of thousands of distinct CDR3 sequences, 2% to 2.5% seen once. The source is a man aged 45-60 years with multiple sclerosis. Sample: PBMCs.

The CDR3 spells CASSPWGQTEAFF. In nucleotides, the CDR3 is TGTGCCAGCAGCCCTTGGGGGCAGACTGAAGCTTTCTTT. V and J are TRBV6-2 or TRBV6-3 and TRBJ1-1, with D perhaps TRBD1 (6 bases). In germline, CDR1 is MNHEY, CDR2 SVGEGT. The V and J ends lost 6 bases and 5 bases respectively, with 13 bases between them. The CDR3 has 13 amino acids.